Below, one T cell receptor (beta chain) is given with its context. This clonotype was seen more than once but under ten times. There is no known antigen for this receptor. Base-call qualities are not available, and no considerably larger clone is one nucleotide away. TCRdb records Illumina HiSeq 1500 as the sequencer. TCRdb applied fastp at Q25 and MiXCR to the public reads, then kept only in-frame beta chains. Records with the same CDR3 protein are collapsed into one entry carrying the most frequent genes and DNA. Recorded for this sample are roughly 350,000 distinct CDR3 sequences; about 34% of them occurred a single time. The top ten hold roughly 14% of the sample. This sample is part of a study of T cell repertoires in cytomegalovirus infection (dated by TCRdb to 2018 to 2020). Background on the whole study: Alongside well-studied HLA-B-restricted epitopes, the peptide stimulations were aimed at recently identified HLA-C-restricted CMV epitopes, whose presentation resists viral immunomodulation. Donor HLA type was relevant to the analysis, because carriage of CMV infection together with the matching HLA type was indicated by public TCR beta signatures. General conclusions and limits of the study: The ex vivo response was dominated by HLA-C-restricted CMV-specific TCR beta clonotypes, which also provided the single most frequent clonotype in two of eight donors. Cumulative frequency of public TCR beta family members discriminated carriers of CMV infection plus the relevant HLA type in this cohort and an independent 352-donor cohort.

Per the publication, the treatment or condition label means: in vitro stimulation with specific CMV peptide epitopes to enrich CMV-specific T cells. Here the sequenced sample was cultured PBMCs, taken from culture after CMV antigen stimulation. This receptor was taken from a human donor in good health (CMV status not recorded). Some clones in this sample may be carry-over from other donors' samples.

The DNA reads as follows: TGTGCCAGCAGTCCCGGTCGGGACGGCGCTCGGAACACTGAAGCTTTCTTT. Its coded protein is CASSPGRDGARNTEAFF. The sequence is built from TRBV6-2 or TRBV6-3 and TRBJ1-1; the D gene is perhaps TRBD1, from 5 matching bases. The CDR3 goes from the cysteine to the phenylalanine over 17 residues. Only the CDR3 DNA stays, 51 bases, in frame from base 1. Cut back by 5 bases and 1 base, the V and J ends lie 20 bases apart. As encoded in the germline V gene, CDR1 is MNHEY while CDR2 is SVGEGT.